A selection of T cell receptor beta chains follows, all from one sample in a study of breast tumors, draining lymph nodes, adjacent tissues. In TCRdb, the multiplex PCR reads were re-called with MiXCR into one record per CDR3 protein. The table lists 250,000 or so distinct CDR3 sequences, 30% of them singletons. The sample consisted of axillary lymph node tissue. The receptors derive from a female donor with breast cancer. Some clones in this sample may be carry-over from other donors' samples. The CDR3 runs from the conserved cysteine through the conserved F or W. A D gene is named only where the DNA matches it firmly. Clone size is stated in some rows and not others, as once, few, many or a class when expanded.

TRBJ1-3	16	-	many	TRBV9	TGTGCCAGCAGCGTAGAGCTACAGGGTGCGGGAAACACCATATATTTT	CASSVELQGAGNTIYF
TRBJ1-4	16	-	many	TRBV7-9	TGTGCCAGCAGCCCCGCACAGGGAAGGTTAAGAGAAAAACTGTTTTTT	CASSPAQGRLREKLFF
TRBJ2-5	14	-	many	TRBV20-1	TGCAGTGCTAGACAAAGACCCTTACAAGAGACCCAGTACTTC	CSARQRPLQETQYF
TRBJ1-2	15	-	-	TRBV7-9	-	CASSLSGTGNYGCTF
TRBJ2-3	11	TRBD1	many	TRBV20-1	TGCAGTGAACAGGGGGCAGATACGCAGTATTTT	CSEQGADTQYF
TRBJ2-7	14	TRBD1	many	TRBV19	TGTGCCAGTAGTATGAAGGGGGCTTCTAGCGAGCAGTACTTC	CASSMKGASSEQYF
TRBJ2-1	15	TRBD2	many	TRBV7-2	TGTGCCAGCAGCCCTGGATTAGCGGGAATAAATGAGCAGTTCTTC	CASSPGLAGINEQFF
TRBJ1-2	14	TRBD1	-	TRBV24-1	TGTGCCACCAGGGCCGGGACAGCTAACTATGGCTACACCTTC	CATRAGTANYGYTF
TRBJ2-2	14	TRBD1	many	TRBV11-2	TGTGCCAGCAGTTCGACAGGGGGAAGCGGGGAGCTGTTTTTT	CASSSTGGSGELFF
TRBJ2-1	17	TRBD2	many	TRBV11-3	TGTGCCAGCAGCGCTTATTCGGGCCAGCGGGGCTACAATGAGCAGTTCTTC	CASSAYSGQRGYNEQFF
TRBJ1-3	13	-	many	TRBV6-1	TGTGCCAGCAAGGGCCGCGGTGGAAACACCATATATTTT	CASKGRGGNTIYF
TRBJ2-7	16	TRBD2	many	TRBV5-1	TGCGCCAGCAGCTGGGGCCTAGCGGGGGAATTCTACGAGCAGTACTTC	CASSWGLAGEFYEQYF
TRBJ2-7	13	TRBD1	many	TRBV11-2	TGTGCCAGCAGCTTCGGACAGGACTACGAGCAGTACTTC	CASSFGQDYEQYF
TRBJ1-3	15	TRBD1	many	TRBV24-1	TGTGCCACCGCAGACAGGGTCAACTCTGGAAACACCATATATTTT	CATADRVNSGNTIYF
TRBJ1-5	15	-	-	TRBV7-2	TGTGCCAGCAGCTTCAGACAGAGCCTCATAGATACGCAGCATTTT	CASSFRQSLIDTQHF
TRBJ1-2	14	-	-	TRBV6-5	TGTGCCAGCAGTCACTCGAGCGGGGTCTATGGCTACACCTTC	CASSHSSGVYGYTF
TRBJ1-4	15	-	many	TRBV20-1	TGCAGTGCTAGAAGAGTAGGGCAGGGTCGTGAAAAACTGTTTTTT	CSARRVGQGREKLFF
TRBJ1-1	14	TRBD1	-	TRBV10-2	TGCGCCAGCAGTAGGACAGGGGGGAACACTGAAGCTTTCTTT	CASSRTGGNTEAFF
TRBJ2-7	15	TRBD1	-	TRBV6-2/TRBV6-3	TGTGCCAGCAGGCCCCGGGACAGGGCCTCCTACGAGCAGTACTTC	CASRPRDRASYEQYF
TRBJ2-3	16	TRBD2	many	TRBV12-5	TGTGCTAGTGGTTTGGTATGGGGCGGGAGTGGAGATACGCAGTATTTT	CASGLVWGGSGDTQYF
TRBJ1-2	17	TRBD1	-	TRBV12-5	TGTGCCAGCAGCGCGGGACAGGGGCAAGGGGGAGCATATGGCTACACCTTC	CASSAGQGQGGAYGYTF
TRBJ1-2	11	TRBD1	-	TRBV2	TGTGCCAGCGCCGGGACAGCATCCTACACCTTC	CASAGTASYTF
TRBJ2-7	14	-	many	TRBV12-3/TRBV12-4	TGTGCCAGCAGCCAACGGGGGAGTAGCTACGAGCAGTACTTC	CASSQRGSSYEQYF
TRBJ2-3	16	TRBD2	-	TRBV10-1	TGCGCCATCTCGGGACTAGCGGGAGTGAGCACAGATACGCAGTATTTT	CAISGLAGVSTDTQYF
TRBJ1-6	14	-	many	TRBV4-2	TGTGCCAGCAGCCAAGATGATGGCAATTCACCCCTCCACTTT	CASSQDDGNSPLHF
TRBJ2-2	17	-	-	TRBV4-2	TGTGCCAGCAGCCAAGAAGGGAGAGGAGCGAACACCGGGGAGCTGTTTTTT	CASSQEGRGANTGELFF
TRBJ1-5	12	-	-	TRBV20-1	TGCAGTGCGGCTAGCGGGGTTCAGCCCCAGCATTTT	CSAASGVQPQHF
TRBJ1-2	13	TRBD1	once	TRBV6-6	TGTGCCAGCAGTCGGACAGGACGTAATGGAAACACCTTC	CASSRTGRNGNTF
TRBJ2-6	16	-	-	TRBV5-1	TGCGCCGGCAGCTTGGTAGTTTTCTCTGGGGCCAACGTCCTGACTTTC	CAGSLVVFSGANVLTF
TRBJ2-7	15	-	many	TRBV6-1	TGTGCCAGCAGTAGCGACAGGCTCAGCTCCTACGAGCAGTACTTC	CASSSDRLSSYEQYF
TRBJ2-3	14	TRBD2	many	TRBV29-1	TGCAGCGTTGCCGGGCGGGGGGTAGGCGATACGCAGTATTTT	CSVAGRGVGDTQYF
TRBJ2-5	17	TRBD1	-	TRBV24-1	TGTGCCACCAGTCCCAGGACAGGGGGCAGGAACCAAGAGACCCAGTACTTC	CATSPRTGGRNQETQYF
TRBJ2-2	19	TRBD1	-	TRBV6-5	TGTGCCAGCAGCACGAGATTGGACAGGAGGTATTCGAACACCGGGGAGCTGTTTTTT	CASSTRLDRRYSNTGELFF
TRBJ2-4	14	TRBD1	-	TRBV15	TGTGCCACCAGCAGGGGACAGGTGGGAAACATTCAGTACTTC	CATSRGQVGNIQYF
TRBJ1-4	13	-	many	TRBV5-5	TGTGCCAGCAGCTTGGATAGGGAGGAAAAACTGTTTTTT	CASSLDREEKLFF
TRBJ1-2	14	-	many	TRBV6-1	TGTGCCAGTTATCCGGGACCGAGAAACTATGGCTACACCTTC	CASYPGPRNYGYTF
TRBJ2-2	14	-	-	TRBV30	TGTGCCTGGAGTTTTGCGGGATCCACCGGGGAGCTGTTTTTT	CAWSFAGSTGELFF
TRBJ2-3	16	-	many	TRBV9	TGTGCCAGCAGCGGCCACCTCAGGTCTAGCACAGATACGCAGTATTTT	CASSGHLRSSTDTQYF
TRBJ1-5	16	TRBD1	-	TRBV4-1	TGCGCCAGCAGCACCCTTCGGACAGGGTTCCTACGAGCCCAGCATTTT	CASSTLRTGFLRAQHF
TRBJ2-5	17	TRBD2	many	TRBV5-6	TGTGCCAGCAGCTTGGCCGGGCGGGAGGGCCCCGGAGAGACCCAGTACTTC	CASSLAGREGPGETQYF
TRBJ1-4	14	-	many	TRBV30	TGTGCCTGGGCCCCGGGACTGGCTAATGAAAAACTGTTTTTT	CAWAPGLANEKLFF
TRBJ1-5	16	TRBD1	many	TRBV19	TGTGCCAGTAGCCTCGGACAGGGCCTGGACAATCAGCCCCAGCATTTT	CASSLGQGLDNQPQHF
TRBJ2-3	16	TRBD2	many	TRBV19	TGTGCCAGTAGTATAAAATCTAGCGGACCTACAGATACGCAGTATTTT	CASSIKSSGPTDTQYF
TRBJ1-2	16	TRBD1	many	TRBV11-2	TGTGCCAGCAGCGCTCGGACAGGACCCCTAGGGCGTGGCTACACCTTC	CASSARTGPLGRGYTF
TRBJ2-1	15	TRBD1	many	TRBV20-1	TGCAGTGCTAGAGATAAGGGACAGGGTAACAATGAGCAGTTCTTC	CSARDKGQGNNEQFF
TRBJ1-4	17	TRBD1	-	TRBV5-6	TGTGCCAGCAGCTTGTATTGGACAGGGGAGTTGTATGAAAAACTGTTTTTT	CASSLYWTGELYEKLFF
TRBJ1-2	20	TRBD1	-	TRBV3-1	TGTGCCAGCAGCCTCTCATCGGTACAGGGCAGGGGGTACGCTAACTATGGCTACACCTTC	CASSLSSVQGRGYANYGYTF
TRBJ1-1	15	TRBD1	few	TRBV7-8	TGTGCCAGCAGCCCAGGACAGGGGTTCGGTACTGAAGCTTTCTTT	CASSPGQGFGTEAFF
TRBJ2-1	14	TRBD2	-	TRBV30	TGTGCCTGGAGTGAGGGGCGGGAGTCGACTGAGCAGTTCTTC	CAWSEGRESTEQFF
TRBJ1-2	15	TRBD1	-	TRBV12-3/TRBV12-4	TGTGCCAGCACCATCAGGACAGGTCCCAACTATGGCTACACCTTC	CASTIRTGPNYGYTF
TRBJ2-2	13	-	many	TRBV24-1	TGTGCCACCAGTGTCACAGGGTATCGGGAGCTGTTTTTT	CATSVTGYRELFF
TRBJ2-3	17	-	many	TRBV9	TGTGCCAGCAGCGTAGAAGCGGTGCGGGCCACCACAGATACGCAGTATTTT	CASSVEAVRATTDTQYF
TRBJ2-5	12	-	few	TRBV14	TGTGCCACCTCTGGTGGGCCAGAGACCCAGTACTTC	CATSGGPETQYF
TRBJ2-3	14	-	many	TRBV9	TGTGCCAGCAGCGGCGCAGGCCGCACAGATACGCAGTATTTT	CASSGAGRTDTQYF
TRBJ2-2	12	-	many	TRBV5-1	TGCGCCAGCAGCTTGGGGGATCGGGAGCTGTTTTTT	CASSLGDRELFF
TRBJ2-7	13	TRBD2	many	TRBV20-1	TGCAGTGCTAGACCTAGCGGTACCTACGAGCAGTACTTC	CSARPSGTYEQYF
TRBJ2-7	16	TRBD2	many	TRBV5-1	TGCGCCAGCAGCCCATCCCTGGCGGGAGCAACCTACGAGCAGTACTTC	CASSPSLAGATYEQYF
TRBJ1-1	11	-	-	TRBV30	TGTGCCTGGAGTCCCAGAAATGAAGCTTTCTTT	CAWSPRNEAFF
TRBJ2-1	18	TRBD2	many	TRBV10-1	TGCGCCAGCAGTGACTCCATTTCGGACGGGAGGGCCTACAATGAGCAGTTCTTC	CASSDSISDGRAYNEQFF